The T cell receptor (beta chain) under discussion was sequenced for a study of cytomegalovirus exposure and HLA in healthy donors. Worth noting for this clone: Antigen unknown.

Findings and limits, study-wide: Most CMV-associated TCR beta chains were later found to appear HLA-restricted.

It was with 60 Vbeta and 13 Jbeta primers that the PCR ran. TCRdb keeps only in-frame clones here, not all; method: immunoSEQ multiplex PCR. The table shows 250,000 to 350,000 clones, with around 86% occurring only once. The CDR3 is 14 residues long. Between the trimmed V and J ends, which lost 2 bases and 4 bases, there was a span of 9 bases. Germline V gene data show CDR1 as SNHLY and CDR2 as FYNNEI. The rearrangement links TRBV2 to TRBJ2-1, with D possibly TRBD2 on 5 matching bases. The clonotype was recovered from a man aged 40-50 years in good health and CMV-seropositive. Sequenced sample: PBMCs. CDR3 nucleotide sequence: TGTGCCAGCAGTGAACGGGGATATTACAATGAGCAGTTCTTC. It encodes CASSERGYYNEQFF.